The T cell receptor (beta chain) described here comes from a study of CD8+ T cells in alopecia areata. General study results and limits: TCR sharing was clearer in mice than between patients, perhaps partly owing to patient HLA diversity.

TCR sequencing used cDNA made by reverse transcription of extracted RNA. Repertoires were generated with immunoSEQ multiplex PCR, while TCRdb's copy carries only in-frame clones and drops some. The sample lists 220,000 or so clones, about 53% occurring once. With 4 bases clipped from V and 13 bases from J, the junction kept 10 bases outside the gene matches. Germline CDR1 reads SGHNT; CDR2 reads YYREEE (reference sequence). The CDR3 is 13 amino acids. The investigators collected lesional scalp punch biopsies and peripheral blood from alopecia areata patients. In the case of this clone: Its antigen is not identified.

This sequence was found in a human donor with alopecia areata. The source material was CD4+ T cells sorted from blood, sampled at week 0. The chain employs TRBV5-4 and TRBJ2-5; 10 bases map to TRBD2. Here the CDR3 DNA reads TGTGCCAGCAGCCATGGGACTAGCGAATCAACGTACTTC. Translating it yields CASSHGTSESTYF.